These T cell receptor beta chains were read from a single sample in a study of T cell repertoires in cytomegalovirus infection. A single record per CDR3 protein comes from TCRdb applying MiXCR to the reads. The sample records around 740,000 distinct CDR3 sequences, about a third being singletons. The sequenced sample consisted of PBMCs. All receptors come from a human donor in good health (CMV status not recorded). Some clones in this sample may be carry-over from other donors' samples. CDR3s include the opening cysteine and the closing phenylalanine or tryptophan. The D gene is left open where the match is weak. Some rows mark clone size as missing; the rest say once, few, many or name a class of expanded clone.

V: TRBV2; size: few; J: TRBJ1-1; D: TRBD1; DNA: TGTGCCAGCAGTGAAGGAACAGGGGAAGGGGTTTGGACTGAAGCTTTCTTT; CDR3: CASSEGTGEGVWTEAFF
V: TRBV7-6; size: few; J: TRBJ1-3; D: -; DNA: TGTGCCAGCAGCTTATTCCCCCCCCGGGGTAATGGAAACACCATATATTTT; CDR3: CASSLFPPRGNGNTIYF
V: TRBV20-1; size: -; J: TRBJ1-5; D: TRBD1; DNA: TGCAGTGCTGCAGGGGGCTTGGGGAATCAGCCCCAGCATTTT; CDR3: CSAAGGLGNQPQHF
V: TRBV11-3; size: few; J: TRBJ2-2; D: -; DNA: TGTGCCAGCAGCTTAAGGGCCACCGGGGAGCTGTTTTTT; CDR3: CASSLRATGELFF
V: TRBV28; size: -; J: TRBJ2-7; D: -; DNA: TGTGCCAGTATAAGTACAAGGAGCTCCTACCAGCAGTACTTC; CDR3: CASISTRSSYQQYF
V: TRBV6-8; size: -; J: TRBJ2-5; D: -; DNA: TGTGCCAGCAGACGCGGCACAGGGCGTAACCAAGAGACCCAGTACTTC; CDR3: CASRRGTGRNQETQYF
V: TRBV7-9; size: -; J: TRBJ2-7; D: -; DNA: TGTGCCAGCAGCTTAAGTGTAGCTCGGTACGAGCAGTACTTC; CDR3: CASSLSVARYEQYF
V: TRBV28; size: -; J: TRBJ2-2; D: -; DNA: TGTGCCAGCAGTTTATGGGTAGAAAACACCGGGGAGCTGTTTTTT; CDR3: CASSLWVENTGELFF
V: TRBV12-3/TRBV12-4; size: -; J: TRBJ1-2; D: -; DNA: TGTGCCAGCAGCTCCGACGGGGGGGGGGAGTATCTTTCGACTGTAGGCTACACCTTC; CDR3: CASSSDGGGEYLSTVGYTF
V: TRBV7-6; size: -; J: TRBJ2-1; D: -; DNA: TGTGCCAGCAGTCAGTTTAGCGTGTCGAGCTCCTACAATGAGCAGTTCTTC; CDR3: CASSQFSVSSSYNEQFF
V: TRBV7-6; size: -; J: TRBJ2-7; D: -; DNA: TGTGCCAGCAGCGATGGTCCCGGGGGCGAGCAGTACTTC; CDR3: CASSDGPGGEQYF
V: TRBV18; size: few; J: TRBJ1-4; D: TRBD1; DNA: TGTGCCAGCTCACCATATATTCCGGGACAGGGTGATGCTAATGAAAAACTGTTTTTT; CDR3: CASSPYIPGQGDANEKLFF
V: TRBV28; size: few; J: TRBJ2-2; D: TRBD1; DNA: TGTGCCAGCAGTTCTCCCCGAGAGACAGGGTCGAGCACCGGGGAGCTGTTTTTT; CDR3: CASSSPRETGSSTGELFF
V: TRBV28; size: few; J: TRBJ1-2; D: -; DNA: TGTGCCAGCAGTCCTGGCCGTATTATCTCTCAGGCTAACTATGGCTACACCTTC; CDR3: CASSPGRIISQANYGYTF
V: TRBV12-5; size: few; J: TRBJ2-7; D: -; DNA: TGTGCTAGTGCCTTGGAAGGGGGGCCCTACGAGCAGTACTTC; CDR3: CASALEGGPYEQYF
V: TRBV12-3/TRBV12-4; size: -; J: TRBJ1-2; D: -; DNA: TGTGCCAGCAGTTTAGGGGCCCCTGGGTACGGCTACACCTTC; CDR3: CASSLGAPGYGYTF
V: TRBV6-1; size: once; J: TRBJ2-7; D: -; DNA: TGTGCCAGCGTAGTCACTTTTGGCGAGCAGTACTTC; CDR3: CASVVTFGEQYF
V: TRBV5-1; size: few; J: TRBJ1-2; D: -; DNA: TGCGCCAGCAGCTTGGAGGGAAAGAGGGACTATGGCTACACCTTC; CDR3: CASSLEGKRDYGYTF
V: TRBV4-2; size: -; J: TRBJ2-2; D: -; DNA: TGTGCCAGCAGCCCCCCTGGGGGGTACACCGGGGAGCTGTTTTTT; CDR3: CASSPPGGYTGELFF
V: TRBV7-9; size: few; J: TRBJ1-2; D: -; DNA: TGTGCCAGCAGCCGAGTTCCGGGGGGTATCGACTATGGCTACACCTTC; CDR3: CASSRVPGGIDYGYTF
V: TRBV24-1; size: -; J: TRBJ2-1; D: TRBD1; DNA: TGTGCCACCAGTGATCCCTCCACAGGGGGGCAGTTCTTC; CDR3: CATSDPSTGGQFF
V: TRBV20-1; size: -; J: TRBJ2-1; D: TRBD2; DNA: TGCAGTGCTAATGGATTGGGTACAACGACCGGGACTAGCGGCTCCTACAATGAGCAGTTCTTC; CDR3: CSANGLGTTTGTSGSYNEQFF
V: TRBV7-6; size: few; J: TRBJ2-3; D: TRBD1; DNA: TGTGCCAGCAGCCCCGGGACAGGGGTTTTGACAGATACGCAGTATTTT; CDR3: CASSPGTGVLTDTQYF
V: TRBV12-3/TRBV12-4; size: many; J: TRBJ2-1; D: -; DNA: TGTGCCAGCAGTTTCGGGCAGATATACAATGAGCAGTTCTTC; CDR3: CASSFGQIYNEQFF
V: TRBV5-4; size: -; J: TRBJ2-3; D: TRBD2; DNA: TGTGCCAGCAGCCCGGGACTAGCGGGAGAGGCAGATACGCAGTATTTT; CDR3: CASSPGLAGEADTQYF
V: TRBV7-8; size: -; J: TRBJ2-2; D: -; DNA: TGTGCCAGCAGCTTAGTCCCCCTCGGGGACACCGGGGAGCTGTTTTTT; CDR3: CASSLVPLGDTGELFF
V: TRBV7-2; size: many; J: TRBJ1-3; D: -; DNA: TGTGCCAGCAGCTTAGGCGGTTTCTCTGGAAACACCATATATTTT; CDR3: CASSLGGFSGNTIYF
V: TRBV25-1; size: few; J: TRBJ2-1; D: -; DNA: TGTGCCAGCAGTGTAGTACACAATGAGCAGTTCTTC; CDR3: CASSVVHNEQFF
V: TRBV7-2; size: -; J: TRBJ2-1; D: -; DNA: TGTGCCAGCAGCTCGACTCGTGGTGGGATGTTCTTC; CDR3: CASSSTRGGMFF